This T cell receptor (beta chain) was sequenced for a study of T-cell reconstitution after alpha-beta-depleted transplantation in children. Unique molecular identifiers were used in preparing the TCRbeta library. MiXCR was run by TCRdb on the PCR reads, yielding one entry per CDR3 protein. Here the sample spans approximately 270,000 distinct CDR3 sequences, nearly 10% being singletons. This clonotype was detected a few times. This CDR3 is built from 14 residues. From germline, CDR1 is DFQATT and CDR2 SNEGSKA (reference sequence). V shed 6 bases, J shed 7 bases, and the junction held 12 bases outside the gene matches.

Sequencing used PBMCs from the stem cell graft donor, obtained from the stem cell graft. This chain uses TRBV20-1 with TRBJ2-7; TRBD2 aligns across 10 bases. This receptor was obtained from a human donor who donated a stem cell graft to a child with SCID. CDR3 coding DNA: TGCAGTGCAAATACCGGGACTAGCGCGGGTGAGCAGTACTTC. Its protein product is CSANTGTSAGEQYF.